This T cell receptor beta chain was sequenced during a study of T-cell reconstitution after alpha-beta-depleted transplantation in children. Study outcomes and limitations: Alpha-beta T cells present about two months after transplant were reported to originate from several hundred expanded graft clones.

This clonotype was counted between two and nine times. Its antigen is as yet unknown. Germline lookup yields CDR1 MNHEY and CDR2 SVGEGT. V was pared by 0 bases and J by 8 bases, with 8 bases between. There are 13 residues in the CDR3. As it was prepared, the TCRbeta library received unique molecular identifiers. TCRdb re-called the PCR reads through MiXCR, storing one row per CDR3 protein. The data hold approximately 210,000 distinct CDR3 sequences, with more than 15% observed a single time. The clonotype originates from a male patient between 2 and 15 years old who had a stem cell transplant for acute lymphoblastic leukemia, so the T cells may come from the graft donor. This chain joins TRBV6-2 or TRBV6-3 and TRBJ2-1, with a tentative D call TRBD2 (5 bases). The sequencing here drew on PBMCs, mostly from graft donor cells, taken 360 days after TCRalphabeta/CD19-depleted stem cell transplant. CDR3 nucleotides: TGTGCCAGCAGTTACTCCTTCGGGGATGAGCAGTTCTTC. Amino acids: CASSYSFGDEQFF.